A selection of T cell receptor beta chains follows, all from one sample in a study of blood T cell repertoires in COVID-19. The repertoire was sequenced with immunoSEQ multiplex PCR; TCRdb's copy has only in-frame clones and lacks some. The sample holds about 200,000 clones, over 75% seen once. Specimen: peripheral blood. All receptors come from a woman in her 70s with COVID-19, enrolled during active disease. Each CDR3 is given with its conserved first and last residue. The D gene is left open where the match is weak. Some rows mark clone size as missing; the rest say once, few, many or name a class of expanded clone.

clone_size d_call j_call v_call cdr3_nt cdr3_aa
. TRBD1 TRBJ2-3 TRBV6-5 TGTGCCAGCAGTTCGGACCTGACAGGGGAGTTAGATACGCAGTATTTT CASSSDLTGELDTQYF
. TRBD1 TRBJ2-3 TRBV7-2 TGTGCCAGCAGCTTATTTAGGACAGGGGGGTCAGATACGCAGTATTTT CASSLFRTGGSDTQYF
. TRBD1 TRBJ1-2 TRBV7-8 TGTGCCAGCAGCTTAGAACACAGGGGGTATGGAGGCTACACCTTC CASSLEHRGYGGYTF
. . TRBJ1-6 TRBV4-3 TGCGCCAGCAGCCAAGATCGGAAACGGACAGAGGGTTCACCCCTCCACTTT CASSQDRKRTEGSPLHF
. . TRBJ2-7 TRBV27 TGTGCCAGCAGTTTCCAACAGGGCTTCTACGAGCAGTACTTC CASSFQQGFYEQYF
. . TRBJ1-2 TRBV10-3 TGTGCCATCAGTGAGGCGGACGGGGTAATCAGGGGATATGGCTACACCTTC CAISEADGVIRGYGYTF
once TRBD1 TRBJ1-2 TRBV29-1 TGCAGCGTGGTATCCCGGGACAGGGATGGCTACACCTTC CSVVSRDRDGYTF
. TRBD1 TRBJ1-5 TRBV14 TGTGCCAGCAGCCAATCAGGGGGCCAGCCCCAGCATTTT CASSQSGGQPQHF
. . TRBJ1-1 TRBV11-3 TGTGCCAGCAGCTTAGTTGTCTGGGGCCAAATGAACACTGAAGCTTTCTTT CASSLVVWGQMNTEAFF
. . TRBJ1-2 TRBV19 TGTGCCAGTACCATGCGGGGGCCGACAATGAACTATGGCTACACCTTC CASTMRGPTMNYGYTF
. . TRBJ1-1 TRBV7-2 TGTGCCAGCAGCTCAGGTAACCGGGGGACTGAAGCTTTCTTT CASSSGNRGTEAFF
. . TRBJ2-2 TRBV25-1 TGTGCCAGCAGCCTACAGGGAGGGGAGCTGTTTTTT CASSLQGGELFF
. TRBD2 TRBJ2-1 TRBV19 TGTGCCAGTAGTATGGGCGGGAGGGTCTACAATGAGCAGTTCTTC CASSMGGRVYNEQFF
. . TRBJ2-1 TRBV7-2 TGTGCCAGCAGCTTAGCGCTGGCAGGGTTGGGTAACTACAATGAGCAGTTCTTC CASSLALAGLGNYNEQFF
. TRBD2 TRBJ2-1 TRBV13 TGTGCCAGCAGCCACGGGAACGCTTTAGGGCGGGAGAATGAGCAGTTCTTC CASSHGNALGRENEQFF
. TRBD2 TRBJ2-1 TRBV18 TGTGCCAGCTCACCACTGACTAGCAGCAATGAGCAGTTCTTC CASSPLTSSNEQFF
. TRBD1 TRBJ1-5 TRBV10-3 TGTGCCATCAGCGCGGGACAGGGGAATCAGCCCCAGCATTTT CAISAGQGNQPQHF
once . TRBJ1-2 TRBV9 TGTGCCAGCAACCGGCCGGAGGACTATGGCTACACCTTC CASNRPEDYGYTF
few TRBD1 TRBJ1-1 TRBV2 TGTGCCAGCACCCCGACAGGGGCGAGCACTGAAGCTTTCTTT CASTPTGASTEAFF
. TRBD1 TRBJ1-1 TRBV7-3 TGTGCCAGCAGCTTATTTGCCCAGGGGGGCGGTGAAGCTTTCTTT CASSLFAQGGGEAFF
. TRBD1 TRBJ1-1 TRBV18 TGTGCCAGCTCAACAGGGGTTGCCACTGAAGCTTTCTTT CASSTGVATEAFF
. . TRBJ1-1 TRBV7-3 TGTGCCAGCAGCCAATCCCTTTTGGCAGGGAACACTGAAGCTTTCTTT CASSQSLLAGNTEAFF
. TRBD2 TRBJ2-1 TRBV29-1 TGCAGCGTCACGGGACTAGCGGGAGGTTCCTACAATGAGCAGTTCTTC CSVTGLAGGSYNEQFF
. . TRBJ1-1 TRBV10-3 TGTGCCATGAACGGGGGGTTGAACACTGAAGCTTTCTTT CAMNGGLNTEAFF
. TRBD1 TRBJ2-2 TRBV15 TGTGCCACCAGCAGAGATCTCTGGGGGGGACAGGGTGACACCGGGGAGCTGTTTTTT CATSRDLWGGQGDTGELFF
. . TRBJ1-3 TRBV10-3 TGTGCCATCAGTGAGTCCTGGACGGGGAGCTCTGGAAACACCATATATTTT CAISESWTGSSGNTIYF
. TRBD2 TRBJ2-5 TRBV6-6 TGTGCCAGCAACCCCGGGGGGTCGGAGGGGACCCAGTACTTC CASNPGGSEGTQYF
. TRBD1 TRBJ1-5 TRBV7-3 TGTGCCAGCAGCTCCGGACAGGGGGCGCCCCGTTATAGCAATCAGCCCCAGCATTTT CASSSGQGAPRYSNQPQHF
. . TRBJ2-7 TRBV18 TGTGCCAGCTCACCACTTAGGGCCGAGAGGACATACGAGCAGTACTTC CASSPLRAERTYEQYF
. . TRBJ2-5 TRBV7-7 TGTGCTAGCAGCTTTGGAGGGGAAGAGACCCAGTACTTC CASSFGGEETQYF
few TRBD1 TRBJ1-1 TRBV12-3/TRBV12-4 TGTGCCAGCGTGTCAGGGGGGAATGAAGCTTTCTTT CASVSGGNEAFF
. . TRBJ2-7 TRBV6-2/TRBV6-3 TGTGCCAGCAGTTCCGATGTGACTGGTGAGCAGTACTTC CASSSDVTGEQYF
. . TRBJ2-3 TRBV7-2 TGTGCCAGCAGCTCCCCGGGTGGCCTAGCAGTGGATACGCAGTATTTT CASSSPGGLAVDTQYF
. . TRBJ2-5 TRBV5-1 TGCGCCAGCGGCTCTCAAGAGACCCAGTACTTC CASGSQETQYF
. TRBD1 TRBJ1-4 TRBV27 TGTGCCAGCAGGCGGACAGGGGGACCAAATGAAAAACTGTTTTTT CASRRTGGPNEKLFF
. TRBD2 TRBJ2-2 TRBV6-2/TRBV6-3 TGTGCCAGCAGTTTACTAGCGCCGAACACCGGGGAGCTGTTTTTT CASSLLAPNTGELFF
. . TRBJ1-5 TRBV6-5 TGTGCCAGCAGCCCCACAGGCTATAGCAATCAGCCCCAGCATTTT CASSPTGYSNQPQHF
. . TRBJ2-1 TRBV3-1/TRBV3-2 TGTGCCAGCACAGGGGTGCAGGGGTACAATGAGCAGTTCTTC CASTGVQGYNEQFF
. . TRBJ2-3 TRBV7-9 TGTGCCAGCAGCTTATTCGGGTCTAGCACAGATACGCAGTATTTT CASSLFGSSTDTQYF
few TRBD1 TRBJ2-1 TRBV5-5 TGTGCCAGCAGCTTGGAGGACAGGGGCTACAATGAGCAGTTCTTC CASSLEDRGYNEQFF
. TRBD1 TRBJ1-3 TRBV9 TGTGCCAGCAGCGTAGACCCTCAGGGGGCTGGAAACACCATATATTTT CASSVDPQGAGNTIYF
. TRBD1 TRBJ2-1 TRBV28 TGTGCCAGCAGTTGGACAGGGTATAATGAGCAGTTCTTC CASSWTGYNEQFF
. TRBD1 TRBJ1-1 TRBV2 TGTGCCAGCAGGCGAAATACAGGGGTTAACACTGAAGCTTTCTTT CASRRNTGVNTEAFF
many TRBD2 TRBJ2-5 TRBV7-3 TGTGCCAGCAGCCCCTCCGGGGGGGGAGCGGAGACCCAGTACTTC CASSPSGGGAETQYF
. . TRBJ2-5 TRBV7-2 TGTGCCAGCAGCTTCCGTGAGGGCCAGTACTTC CASSFREGQYF